The 13 T cell receptor beta chains in this list originate from one sample, sequenced in a study of OX40 agonist ivuxolimab in advanced cancers. Method: immunoSEQ multiplex PCR; TCRdb's copy keeps in-frame clones and lacks some. The sample holds roughly 90,000 clones, less than 95% seen once. The sequences come from CD4+ or CD8+ T cells sorted from blood, collected in a trial of the OX40 agonist ivuxolimab. Every receptor here comes from an adult with an advanced solid tumor such as melanoma, head and neck, liver or kidney cancer.

The chain carries TRBV6-1 and TRBJ1-3; D remains unclear. This CDR3 comprises 15 residues. The V end lost 5 bases, the J end lost 0 bases, and 11 bases lay between the germline ends. The germline CDR1 and CDR2 sequences are MNHNS and SASEGT. CDR3 in amino acids: CASSQTGHSGNTIYF. The CDR3 DNA is TGTGCCAGCAGTCAGACGGGCCACTCTGGAAACACCATATATTTT.

The sample holds one count of this clone. The J gene is TRBJ1-1, the V gene TRBV10-3; no reliable D call. Germline CDR1 and CDR2: ENHRY and SYGVKD. This CDR3 spans 13 amino acids. V lost 11 bases to trimming and J lost 1 base, with 14 bases between them. The CDR3 DNA sequence: TGTGCCGTGTTGGGCTTCCCGAACACTGAAGCTTTCTTT. Encoded protein: CAVLGFPNTEAFF.

V usage is TRBV5-8 and J usage is TRBJ2-6; 7 nucleotides line up with TRBD2. CDR3 size: 15 residues. The V gene end was trimmed by 2 bases and the J gene end by 2 bases; junction bases not matched to a gene: 1. Germline assignment: CDR1 SGHTS and CDR2 YDEGEE. The CDR3 protein is CASSFRGAGANVLTF. CDR3 bases: TGTGCCAGCAGCTTTCGGGGGGCTGGGGCCAACGTCCTGACTTTC.

This chain connects TRBV21-1 to TRBJ2-7; no check of the table's D call, TRBD1, against the DNA was made. TRBV21-1 counts as a pseudogene. The CDR3 sequence is 15 residues long. CDR3 loop: CASSPGGTGAYEQYF. For the CDR3, the DNA is TGTGCCAGCAGCCCCGGAGGGACAGGGGCCTACGAGCAGTACTTC.

This rearrangement joins TRBV10-3 to TRBJ1-2; 12 bases map to TRBD1. This CDR3 has 15 amino acids. V gave up 8 bases and J gave up 1 base; unmatched junction bases: 5. Germline V gene data show CDR1 as ENHRY and CDR2 as SYGVKD. CDR3 residues: CAIGTGGEGNYGYTF. CDR3 nucleotides: TGTGCCATCGGGACAGGGGGCGAGGGTAACTATGGCTACACCTTC.

This clone is a singleton in its sample. The chain uses TRBV5-5 and TRBJ2-5; 7 bases line up with TRBD1. Per germline, CDR1 SGHKS and CDR2 YYEKEE (reference sequence). The trim removed 0 bases at V and 5 bases at J, leaving 7 bases unmatched. This CDR3 is built from 15 residues. The CDR3 spells CASSLVQGEWETQYF. The CDR3, as DNA: TGTGCCAGCAGCTTGGTCCAGGGGGAATGGGAGACCCAGTACTTC.

J is TRBJ2-7 and V is TRBV18; unclear D gene. The germline V and J ends were trimmed by 0 bases and 3 bases, with 12 bases remaining between them. This CDR3 comprises 15 residues. Germline values: CDR1 KGHSH, CDR2 LQKENI. CDR3 protein: CASSPPGRINYEQYF. Here the CDR3 DNA reads TGTGCCAGCTCACCACCGGGCAGGATCAACTACGAGCAGTACTTC.

The chain recombines TRBV7-9 with TRBJ2-7, with 9 positions matching TRBD1. The germline CDR1 and CDR2 sequences are SEHNR and FQNEAQ (reference sequence). Trimming cost V 0 bases and J 3 bases; bases outside gene matches: 3. CDR3 length: 15 amino acids. CDR3 sequence (DNA): TGTGCCAGCAGCTTAGCCGGGACAGGGATCTACGAGCAGTACTTC. Its protein product is CASSLAGTGIYEQYF.

The V and J genes are TRBV5-1 and TRBJ2-1; TRBD2 might be the D (6 bases). The CDR3 extends over 13 amino acids. Germline values: CDR1 SGHRS, CDR2 YFSETQ. Trimming shortened V by 3 bases and J by 5 bases, and 9 bases separated the two germline ends. CDR3 in amino acids: CASSSGRNNEQFF. CDR3 nucleotide sequence: TGCGCCAGCAGCTCCGGGAGAAACAATGAGCAGTTCTTC.

The chain joins TRBV9 to TRBJ2-7; 7 bases align to TRBD1. The CDR3 has 14 residues. V lost 4 bases and J lost 5; bases outside the gene matches: 9. CDR1 is SGDLS, CDR2 YYNGEE, per germline. This CDR3 reads CASSPGTANHEQYF. DNA of the CDR3: TGTGCCAGCAGCCCGGGGACAGCTAACCACGAGCAGTACTTC.

This clone appeared a few times. The V call is TRBV5-1, the J call TRBJ2-3; D not resolved. Germline CDR1 reads SGHRS; CDR2 reads YFSETQ. V dropped 1 base and J dropped 1 base, with 4 bases sitting between them. This CDR3 is 13 amino acids long. CDR3 coding DNA: TGCGCCAGCAGCTTGTCCCGCACAGATACGCAGTATTTT. Amino acids: CASSLSRTDTQYF. The full variable domain, its missing parts supplied by reference TRBV5-1 and TRBJ2-3, is KAGVTQTPRYLIKTRGQQVTLSCSPISGHRSVSWYQQTPGQGLQFLFEYFSETQRNKGNFPGRFSGRQFSNSRSEMNVSTLELGDSALYLCASSLSRTDTQYFGPGTRLTVL.

The chain combines TRBV14 with TRBJ2-1; 13 bases align to TRBD2. The CDR3 is 17 amino acids. With V trimmed by 5 bases and J by 5 bases, 9 bases remained unmatched. The germline CDR1 and CDR2 sequences are SGHDN and FVKESK. In nucleotides, the CDR3 is TGTGCCAGCAGCGTAATACAAGGACTAGCGGGAGACAATGAGCAGTTCTTC. Its protein product is CASSVIQGLAGDNEQFF.

This chain uses TRBV29-1 with TRBJ2-5; no clear D gene. The CDR3 length is 8 residues. The germline V and J ends were trimmed by 3 bases and 7 bases, with 0 bases remaining between them. Per the germline V gene, CDR1 is SQVTM and CDR2 is ANQGSEA. CDR3 loop: CSVETQYF. The CDR3 DNA sequence: TGCAGCGTTGAGACCCAGTACTTC.